This T cell receptor (beta chain) stems from a study of T cell repertoires in cytomegalovirus infection. The overall study: Indications came from public TCR beta signatures; they pointed to CMV infection and to a matching HLA type. Study-level points and caveats: Cumulative public TCR beta family frequency identified carriers of CMV plus the relevant HLA.

MiXCR, run by TCRdb on the reads, gives a single entry per CDR3 protein. Altogether approximately 990,000 distinct CDR3 sequences are present, approximately 31% being singletons, with the ten largest covering 13%. The ends lost 0 bases at V and 4 bases at J; junction bases unmatched: 3. This CDR3 has 17 residues. CDR1 and CDR2 from the germline V gene are MGHRA and YSYEKL. A note on this clonotype: Its antigen is currently unknown.

The sample here was cultured CD8+ T cells from PBMCs, taken from culture after CMV antigen stimulation. This clonotype was obtained from a human donor in good health (CMV status not recorded). Some clones in this sample may be carry-over from other donors' samples. The J gene is TRBJ2-1, the V gene TRBV4-1; 13 bases are shared with TRBD2. This CDR3 is CASSQDRTSGGYNEQFF. For the CDR3, the DNA is TGCGCCAGCAGCCAAGATCGGACTAGCGGGGGATACAATGAGCAGTTCTTC.